Following are 15 T cell receptor beta chains from one sample sequenced in a study of blood T cell repertoires in COVID-19. Using immunoSEQ multiplex PCR, the repertoire was profiled, and TCRdb retains in-frame clones only, with some absent. This table has some 110,000 clones, around four fifths appearing once. Sequenced material: peripheral blood. These receptors all come from a man at least 80 years old with COVID-19, enrolled during active disease.

This rearrangement joins TRBV7-9 to TRBJ1-2; 10 nucleotides line up with TRBD1. Germline V CDR1 and CDR2: SEHNR, FQNEAQ (reference sequence). V lost 3 bases and J lost 2; bases outside the gene matches: 3. This CDR3 has 15 residues. CDR3 in amino acids: CASSFGQGVNYGYTF. In nucleotides, the CDR3 is TGTGCCAGCAGCTTTGGACAGGGGGTAAACTATGGCTACACCTTC.

This clone showed up just a few times. The chain links TRBV7-3 to TRBJ1-3; TRBD1 might be the D (5 bases). Germline CDR1 SGHTA, CDR2 FQGTGA. CDR3 size: 14 residues. The germline V and J ends were trimmed by 5 bases and 0 bases, with 8 bases remaining between them. CDR3 bases: TGTGCCAGCAGCGGGGCAATCTCTGGAAACACCATATATTTT. Translating it yields CASSGAISGNTIYF.

This chain joins TRBV6-4 and TRBJ2-1, with D perhaps matching TRBD2 (6 bases). This CDR3 has 15 amino acids. Trimming took 6 bases from V and 5 from J, leaving 17 bases between them. Germline V CDR1 and CDR2: MRHNA, SNTAGT. The CDR3 coding sequence is TGTGCCAGCAGCCCCGGGGGAGCGGGCCACAATGAGCAGTTCTTC. It specifies CASSPGGAGHNEQFF.

V is TRBV24-1 and J is TRBJ1-2; no definite D call. The CDR3 has 12 amino acids. Germline V gives CDR1 KGHDR, CDR2 SFDVKD. With 3 bases removed from V and 8 bases from J, the gap between germline ends came to 9 bases. The CDR3 here is CATSDDIWGYTF. In DNA, the CDR3 is TGTGCCACCAGTGATGACATATGGGGCTACACCTTC.

This clone was seen at least ten times. The gene calls are TRBV19 and TRBJ1-5; TRBD1 matches 10 bases. V lost 5 bases and J lost 0; bases outside the gene matches: 16. Germline assignment: CDR1 LNHDA and CDR2 SQIVND (reference sequence). This CDR3 has 20 amino acids. DNA for the CDR3: TGTGCCAGTAGTGGACGTCGGGACAGGGGACCCCTATATAGCAATCAGCCCCAGCATTTT. It translates to CASSGRRDRGPLYSNQPQHF. The variable domain in full, completed from reference TRBV19 and TRBJ1-5, reads DGGITQSPKYLFRKEGQNVTLSCEQNLNHDAMYWYRQDPGQGLRLIYYSQIVNDFQKGDIAEGYSVSREKKESFPLTVTSAQKNPTAFYLCASSGRRDRGPLYSNQPQHFGDGTRLSIL.

J is TRBJ1-6 and V is TRBV10-3, with D possibly matching TRBD1 (6 bases). This CDR3 region has 16 residues. Between the trimmed V and J ends, which lost 6 bases and 1 base, there was a span of 13 bases. The germline CDR1 and CDR2 sequences are ENHRY and SYGVKD. The CDR3 nucleotides are TGTGCCATCAGAAACGACAGGCCATCCTATAATTCACCCCTCCACTTT. Amino acids: CAIRNDRPSYNSPLHF.

The table lists this clone with a few counts. The chain recombines TRBV5-1 with TRBJ1-5, with 12 bases lining up with TRBD1. The V segment lost 4 bases and the J segment 8 bases; nucleotides outside the gene matches: 7. The length of the CDR3 is 15 residues. Germline CDR1 and CDR2: SGHRS and YFSETQ. The CDR3 loop is CASSRGDRGQEPQHF. The CDR3, as DNA: TGCGCCAGCAGCCGAGGGGACAGGGGGCAGGAGCCCCAGCATTTT.

This chain connects TRBV7-8 to TRBJ2-1; TRBD2 agrees at 12 bases. The CDR3 length is 16 residues. The germline gives CDR1 SGHVS, CDR2 FQNEAQ. The trim removed 5 bases at V and 5 bases at J, leaving 7 bases unmatched. The DNA for the CDR3 is TGTGCCAGCAGCACCCGGACTAGCGGGATAAACAATGAGCAGTTCTTC. Its translation: CASSTRTSGINNEQFF.

This clone was seen a handful of times. The chain has TRBV28 and TRBJ1-6, with 7 bases aligning to TRBD1. Germline CDR1 and CDR2: MDHEN and SYDVKM. The CDR3 has 14 amino acids. Trimming cost V 8 bases and J 4 bases; bases outside gene matches: 5. The CDR3: CASGGTAYNSPLHF. CDR3 nucleotide sequence: TGTGCCAGCGGGGGGACAGCGTATAATTCACCCCTCCACTTT.

This clone was recorded a few times. J is TRBJ2-7 and V is TRBV14, with a tentative D call TRBD2 (6 bases). Germline V lookup: CDR1 SGHDN, CDR2 FVKESK. CDR3 length: 15 residues. V was cut by 3 bases and J by 1 base, with 13 bases left in between. CDR3 sequence: CASSHPGGGSYEQYF. The CDR3 bases are TGTGCCAGCAGCCACCCCGGCGGAGGGTCCTACGAGCAGTACTTC.

This sequence joins TRBV24-1 and TRBJ2-1; 10 nucleotides agree with TRBD2. Germline-derived CDR1 and CDR2 are KGHDR and SFDVKD. This CDR3 has 15 residues. V lost 6 bases, J lost 3 bases, and 4 bases stayed unmatched. The CDR3 coding sequence is TGTGCCACCAGTAGCGGGAGGGGCTACTACAATGAGCAGTTCTTC. Its protein product is CATSSGRGYYNEQFF.

This clone has more than one count but fewer than ten. Here the CDR3 DNA reads TGCGCCAGCAGCCAACCGTTGGACAGGGGGCGAGGCTACACCTTC. Translation: CASSQPLDRGRGYTF. The gene calls are TRBV4-1 and TRBJ1-2; 11 nucleotides match TRBD1. Germline lookup yields CDR1 MGHRA and CDR2 YSYEKL. The CDR3 runs to 15 residues. The V gene end was trimmed by 2 bases and the J gene end by 8 bases; junction bases not matched to a gene: 7.

This clone was seen a single time. The rearrangement links TRBV25-1 to TRBJ2-5, with 7 nucleotides matching TRBD1. This CDR3 is 14 amino acids long. Germline CDR1 and CDR2: MGHDK and SYGVNS. After removal of 3 bases from V and 3 bases from J, the junction contained 4 bases not matched to a gene. The CDR3 loop reads CASSDPGTEETQYF. DNA for the CDR3: TGTGCCAGCAGTGATCCCGGGACAGAAGAGACCCAGTACTTC.

The J gene is TRBJ1-2, the V gene TRBV29-1; D might be TRBD1 (6 bases). The V end was cut by 7 bases, the J end by 8 bases, with 23 bases between. Germline-derived CDR1 and CDR2 are SQVTM and ANQGSEA. The CDR3 extends over 14 amino acids. The DNA of the CDR3 is TGCAGCGCTATTGGGGGGGACACGGCTGAAGGCTACACCTTC. Protein product: CSAIGGDTAEGYTF.

This clone was seen only once. V and J are TRBV27 and TRBJ2-1; no definite D call. The CDR3 length is 14 residues. The ends were cut back, 2 bases at V and 3 bases at J, with 8 bases in the middle. Germline V CDR1 and CDR2: MNHEY, SMNVEV (reference sequence). CDR3 sequence reads: CASSLIGGYNEQFF. CDR3 nucleotides: TGTGCCAGCAGTTTAATTGGCGGCTACAATGAGCAGTTCTTC.